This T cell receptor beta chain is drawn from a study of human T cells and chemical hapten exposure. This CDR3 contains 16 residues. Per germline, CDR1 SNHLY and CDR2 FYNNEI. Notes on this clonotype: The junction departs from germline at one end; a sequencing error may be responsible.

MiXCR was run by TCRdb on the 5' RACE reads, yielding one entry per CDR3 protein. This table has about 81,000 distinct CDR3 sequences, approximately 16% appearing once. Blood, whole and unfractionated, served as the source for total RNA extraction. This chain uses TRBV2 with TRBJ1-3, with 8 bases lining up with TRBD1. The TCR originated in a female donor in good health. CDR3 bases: TGTGTCAGCAGCGCCAACAGGGGGGCCTCGGGAAACACCATATATTTT. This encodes CVSSANRGASGNTIYF. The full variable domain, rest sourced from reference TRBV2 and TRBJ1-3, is EPEVTQTPSHQVTQMGQEVILRCVPISNHLYFYWYRQILGQKVEFLVSFYNNEISEKSEIFDDQFSVERPDGSNFTLKIRSTKLEDSAMYFCVSSANRGASGNTIYFGEGSWLTVV.